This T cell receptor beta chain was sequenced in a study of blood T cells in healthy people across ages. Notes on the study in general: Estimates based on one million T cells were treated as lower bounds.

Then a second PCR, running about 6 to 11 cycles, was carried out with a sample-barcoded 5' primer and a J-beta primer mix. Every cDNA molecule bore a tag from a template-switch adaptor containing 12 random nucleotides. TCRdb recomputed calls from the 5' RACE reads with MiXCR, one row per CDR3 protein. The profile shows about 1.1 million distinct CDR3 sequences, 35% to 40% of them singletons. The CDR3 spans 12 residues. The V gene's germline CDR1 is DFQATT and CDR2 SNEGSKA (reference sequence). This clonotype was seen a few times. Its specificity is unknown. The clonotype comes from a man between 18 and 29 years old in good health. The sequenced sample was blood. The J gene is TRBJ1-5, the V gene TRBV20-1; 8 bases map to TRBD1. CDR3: CSTGGSNQPQHF. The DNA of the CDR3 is TGCAGCACAGGGGGGAGCAATCAGCCCCAGCATTTT.